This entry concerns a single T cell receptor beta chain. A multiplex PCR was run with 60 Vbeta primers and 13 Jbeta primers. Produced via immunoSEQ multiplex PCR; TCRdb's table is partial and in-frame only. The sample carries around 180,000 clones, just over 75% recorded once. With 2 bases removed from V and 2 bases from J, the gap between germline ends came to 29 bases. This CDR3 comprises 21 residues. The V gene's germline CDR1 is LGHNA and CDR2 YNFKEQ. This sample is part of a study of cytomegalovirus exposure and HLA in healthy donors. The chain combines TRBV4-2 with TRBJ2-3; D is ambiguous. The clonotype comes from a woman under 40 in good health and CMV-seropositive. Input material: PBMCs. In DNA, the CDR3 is TGTGCCAGCAGCCAATCGGTGATACTGGCTAGATGGAATAAAACCACAGATACGCAGTATTTT. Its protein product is CASSQSVILARWNKTTDTQYF.